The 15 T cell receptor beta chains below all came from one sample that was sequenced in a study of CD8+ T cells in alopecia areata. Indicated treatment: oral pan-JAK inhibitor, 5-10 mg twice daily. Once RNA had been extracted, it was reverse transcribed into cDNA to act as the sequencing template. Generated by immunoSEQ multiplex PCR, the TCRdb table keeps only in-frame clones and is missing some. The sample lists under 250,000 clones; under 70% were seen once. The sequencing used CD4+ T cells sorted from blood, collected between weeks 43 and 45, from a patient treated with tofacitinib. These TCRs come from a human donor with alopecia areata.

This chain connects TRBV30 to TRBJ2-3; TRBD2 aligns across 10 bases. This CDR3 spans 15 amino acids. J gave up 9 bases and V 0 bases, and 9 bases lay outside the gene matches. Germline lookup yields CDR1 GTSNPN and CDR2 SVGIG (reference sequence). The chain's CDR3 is CAWSVQRGGMETQYF. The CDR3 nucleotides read TGTGCCTGGAGTGTCCAGCGGGGGGGCATGGAAACGCAGTATTTT.

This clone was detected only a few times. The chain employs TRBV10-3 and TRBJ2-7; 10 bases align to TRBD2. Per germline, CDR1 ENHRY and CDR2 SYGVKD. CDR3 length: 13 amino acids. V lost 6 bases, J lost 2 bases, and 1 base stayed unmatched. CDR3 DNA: TGTGCCATCAGAGCGGGGGGGCCCTACGAGCAGTACTTC. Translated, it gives CAIRAGGPYEQYF.

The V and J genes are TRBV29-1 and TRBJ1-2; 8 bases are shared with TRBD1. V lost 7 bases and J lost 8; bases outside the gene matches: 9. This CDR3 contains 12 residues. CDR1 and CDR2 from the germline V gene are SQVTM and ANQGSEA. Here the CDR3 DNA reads TGCAGCGGCCTGACAGGGGACTCAGGCTACACCTTC. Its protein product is CSGLTGDSGYTF.

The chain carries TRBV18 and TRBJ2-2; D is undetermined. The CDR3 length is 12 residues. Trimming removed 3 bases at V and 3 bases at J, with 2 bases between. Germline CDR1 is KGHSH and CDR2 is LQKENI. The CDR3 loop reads CASSPDTGELFF. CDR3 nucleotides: TGTGCCAGCTCACCCGACACCGGGGAGCTGTTTTTT.

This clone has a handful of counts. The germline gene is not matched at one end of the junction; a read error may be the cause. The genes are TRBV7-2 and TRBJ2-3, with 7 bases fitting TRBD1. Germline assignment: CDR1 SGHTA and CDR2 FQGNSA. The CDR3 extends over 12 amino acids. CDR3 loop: CASSLDGQVWSF. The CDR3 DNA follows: TGTGCCAGCAGCTTAGACGGACAGGTGTGGAGTTTT.

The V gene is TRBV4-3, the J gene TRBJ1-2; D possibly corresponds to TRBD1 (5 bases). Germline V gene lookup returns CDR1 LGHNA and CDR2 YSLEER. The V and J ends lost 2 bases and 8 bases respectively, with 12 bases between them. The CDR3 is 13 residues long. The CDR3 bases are TGCGCCAGCAGCCAAACAGGAGTTAGGGGCTACACCTTC. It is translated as CASSQTGVRGYTF.

The CDR3 here is CASSEDRGRISVYGYTF. Here the CDR3 DNA reads TGTGCCAGCAGCGAGGACAGGGGGCGAATTTCGGTCTATGGCTACACCTTC. The rearrangement links TRBV5-6 to TRBJ1-2; TRBD1 matches at 11 bases. V shed 4 bases and J 4 bases; nucleotides not matched to a gene: 12. Germline CDR1 SGHDT, CDR2 YYEEEE. There are 17 residues in the CDR3. The full variable domain, in which reference TRBV5-6 and TRBJ1-2 provide the parts outside the CDR3, is DAGVTQSPTHLIKTRGQQVTLRCSPKSGHDTVSWYQQALGQGPQFIFQYYEEEERQRGNFPDRFSGHQFPNYSSELNVNALLLGDSALYLCASSEDRGRISVYGYTFGSGTRLTVV.

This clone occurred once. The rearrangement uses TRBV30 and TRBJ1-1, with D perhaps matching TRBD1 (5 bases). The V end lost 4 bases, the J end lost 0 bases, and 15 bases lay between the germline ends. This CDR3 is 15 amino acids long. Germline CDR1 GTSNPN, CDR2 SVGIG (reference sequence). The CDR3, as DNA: TGTGCCTGGAATGAAGGGACTACCCTGAACACTGAAGCTTTCTTT. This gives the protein CAWNEGTTLNTEAFF.

The CDR3 nucleotides are TGCAGCGTTGGAGAGGGGAAAGGCACGAACACTGAAGCTTTCTTT. Translated, it gives CSVGEGKGTNTEAFF. V gene TRBV29-1 combines with J gene TRBJ1-1; a weak D match, TRBD1 (5 bases). The CDR3 has 15 residues. Germline V gene sequence: CDR1 SQVTM, CDR2 ANQGSEA. V lost 4 bases, J lost 1 base, and 16 bases lay in between.

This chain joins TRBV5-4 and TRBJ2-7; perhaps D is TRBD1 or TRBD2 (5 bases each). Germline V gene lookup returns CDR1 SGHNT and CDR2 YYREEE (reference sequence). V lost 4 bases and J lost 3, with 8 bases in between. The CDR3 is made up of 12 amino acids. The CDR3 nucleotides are TGTGCCAGCAGCCGGGACGACTACGAGCAGTACTTC. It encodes CASSRDDYEQYF.

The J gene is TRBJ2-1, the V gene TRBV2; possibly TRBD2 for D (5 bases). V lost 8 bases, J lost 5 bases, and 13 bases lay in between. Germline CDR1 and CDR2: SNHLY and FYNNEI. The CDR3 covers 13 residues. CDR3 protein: CASRAPGNNEQFF. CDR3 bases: TGTGCCAGCCGGGCCCCGGGGAACAATGAGCAGTTCTTC. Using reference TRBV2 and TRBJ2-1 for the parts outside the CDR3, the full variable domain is EPEVTQTPSHQVTQMGQEVILRCVPISNHLYFYWYRQILGQKVEFLVSFYNNEISEKSEIFDDQFSVERPDGSNFTLKIRSTKLEDSAMYFCASRAPGNNEQFFGPGTRLTVL.

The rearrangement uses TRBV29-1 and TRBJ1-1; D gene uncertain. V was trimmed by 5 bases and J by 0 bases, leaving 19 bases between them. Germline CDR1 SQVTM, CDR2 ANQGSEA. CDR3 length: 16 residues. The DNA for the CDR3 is TGCAGCGTTTACACTAGGACCGGGAACCTGAACACTGAAGCTTTCTTT. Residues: CSVYTRTGNLNTEAFF.

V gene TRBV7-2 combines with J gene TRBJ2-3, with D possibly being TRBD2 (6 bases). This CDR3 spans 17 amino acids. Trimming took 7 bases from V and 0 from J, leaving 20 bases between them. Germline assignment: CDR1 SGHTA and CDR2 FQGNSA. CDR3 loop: CASTLGLSRASTDTQYF. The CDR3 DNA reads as TGTGCCAGCACCCTTGGACTATCCCGTGCTAGCACAGATACGCAGTATTTT.

The CDR3 DNA follows: TGTGCCACCAGCACCACATACGGGCCAGCCAACGTCCTGACTTTC. Its translation: CATSTTYGPANVLTF. V is TRBV15 and J is TRBJ2-6; D uncertain. The CDR3 loop spans 15 amino acids. In germline, CDR1 is LNHNV, CDR2 YYDKDF (reference sequence). Trimming shortened V by 4 bases and J by 7 bases, and 14 bases separated the two germline ends.

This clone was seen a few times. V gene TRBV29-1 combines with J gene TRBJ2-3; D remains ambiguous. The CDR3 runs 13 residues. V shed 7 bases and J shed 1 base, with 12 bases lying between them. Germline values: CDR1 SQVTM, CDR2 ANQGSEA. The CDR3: CSASRGRTDTQYF. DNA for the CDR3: TGCAGCGCTTCACGTGGCCGCACAGATACGCAGTATTTT.